Listed here are 22 T cell receptor beta chains from one sample, sequenced in a study of blood T cell repertoires in COVID-19. The table came from immunoSEQ multiplex PCR; TCRdb's copy has only in-frame clones and leaves some out. The sample lists some 150,000 clones, roughly 86% occurring once. The material sequenced was peripheral blood. Receptors originate from a human donor in a cohort sampled during active COVID-19.

The chain combines TRBV6-6 with TRBJ1-5; no definite D call. Germline CDR1 is MNHNY and CDR2 is SVGAGI (reference sequence). CDR3 size: 13 residues. With 10 bases removed from V and 0 bases from J, the gap between germline ends came to 10 bases. This CDR3 is CATHGYSNQPQHF. The CDR3, as DNA: TGTGCCACCCACGGGTATAGCAATCAGCCCCAGCATTTT.

The rearrangement uses TRBV12-3 or TRBV12-4 and TRBJ2-1, with D possibly TRBD2 on 5 matching bases. The CDR3 extends over 13 amino acids. The V end was cut by 1 base, the J end by 10 bases, with 11 bases between. CDR3 residues: CASSLVGVREQFF. The CDR3 DNA is TGTGCCAGCAGTTTAGTGGGAGTCCGGGAGCAGTTCTTC.

The chain employs TRBV7-9 and TRBJ2-7, with D possibly matching TRBD2 (6 bases). The V and J ends lost 1 base and 5 bases respectively, with 9 bases between them. The CDR3 is 13 residues long. CDR1 and CDR2 from the germline V gene are SEHNR and FQNEAQ (reference sequence). CDR3 sequence reads: CASSLGGEDEQYF. The CDR3 DNA follows: TGTGCCAGCAGCTTAGGGGGGGAGGACGAGCAGTACTTC.

The chain combines TRBV5-1 with TRBJ2-2; possible D gene TRBD1, 7 bases. This CDR3 contains 15 residues. V was shortened by 3 bases and J by 6 bases, with 15 bases between the two germline ends. Germline CDR1 reads SGHRS; CDR2 reads YFSETQ. The CDR3 nucleotides read TGCGCCAGCAGCTGGGGGGACAGAACGTCCGGGGAGCTGTTTTTT. It translates to CASSWGDRTSGELFF.

The chain carries TRBV4-1 and TRBJ2-2; D gene unclear. Trimming pared 0 bases from V and 3 bases from J, leaving 11 bases between. In germline, CDR1 is MGHRA, CDR2 YSYEKL. CDR3 length: 16 amino acids. The CDR3 loop reads CASSQEPYPDTGELFF. In nucleotides, the CDR3 is TGCGCCAGCAGCCAAGAGCCCTATCCGGACACCGGGGAGCTGTTTTTT.

The sample holds one count of this clone. This chain joins TRBV28 and TRBJ1-3; D may be TRBD1 (5 bases). Germline V gene data show CDR1 as MDHEN and CDR2 as SYDVKM. With 1 base removed from V and 4 bases from J, the gap between germline ends came to 11 bases. CDR3 length: 15 amino acids. In DNA form, the CDR3 reads TGTGCCAGCAGTTTATTAGGGGCGGGAGGAAACACCATATATTTT. Its translation: CASSLLGAGGNTIYF.

The chain uses TRBV12-2 and TRBJ2-2; TRBD2, the D gene given by the table, was not confirmed from the DNA. TRBV12-2 is a listed pseudogene. This CDR3 comprises 16 residues. In nucleotides, the CDR3 is TGTGCAAGTCGCTTAGCGTTTCAGCGGAACACCGGGGAGCTGTTTTTT. Protein product: CASRLAFQRNTGELFF.

The chain joins TRBV13 to TRBJ2-3, with 7 bases matching TRBD1. The CDR3 sequence is 16 residues long. Germline V CDR1 and CDR2: PRHDT, FYEKMQ (reference sequence). Trimming took 4 bases from V and 0 from J; bases not matched to a gene: 7. The chain's CDR3 is CASSSSRDSSTDTQYF. For the CDR3, the DNA is TGTGCCAGCAGCTCGTCCCGGGACAGCAGCACAGATACGCAGTATTTT.

The J gene is TRBJ2-1, the V gene TRBV19; TRBD2 agrees at 10 bases. V was clipped by 5 bases and J by 7 bases; unmatched bases: 5. Germline lookup yields CDR1 LNHDA and CDR2 SQIVND (reference sequence). This CDR3 has 14 residues. CDR3 protein: CASSLSSGGNEQFF. The CDR3, as DNA: TGTGCCAGTAGTCTGTCTAGCGGGGGAAATGAGCAGTTCTTC. Looking up the rest from reference TRBV19 and TRBJ2-1 gives the full variable domain: DGGITQSPKYLFRKEGQNVTLSCEQNLNHDAMYWYRQDPGQGLRLIYYSQIVNDFQKGDIAEGYSVSREKKESFPLTVTSAQKNPTAFYLCASSLSSGGNEQFFGPGTRLTVL.

J is TRBJ2-1 and V is TRBV5-1, with D hard to call. This CDR3 has 14 amino acids. Germline CDR1 and CDR2: SGHRS and YFSETQ. Trimming removed 2 bases at V and 4 bases at J, with 10 bases between. The CDR3 spells CASSFGPDYNEQFF. Here the CDR3 DNA reads TGCGCCAGCAGCTTTGGCCCAGATTACAATGAGCAGTTCTTC.

DNA of the CDR3: TGTGCCAGCAGCTTAGGGGGCACGCTCAACACTGAAGCTTTCTTT. Amino acid sequence: CASSLGGTLNTEAFF. The V gene is TRBV7-9, the J gene TRBJ1-1, with D perhaps TRBD1 (5 bases). Trimming pared 1 base from V and 2 bases from J, leaving 11 bases between. The CDR3 has 15 residues. Germline-derived CDR1 and CDR2 are SEHNR and FQNEAQ (reference sequence).

The genes are TRBV4-1 and TRBJ2-3; D is undetermined. V gave up 5 bases and J gave up 1 base, with 13 bases separating them. The CDR3 length is 15 residues. The germline gives CDR1 MGHRA, CDR2 YSYEKL. The CDR3 DNA reads as TGCGCCAGCAGCTTCGGCAGGTCCGGCACAGATACGCAGTATTTT. It encodes CASSFGRSGTDTQYF.

The chain joins TRBV4-1 to TRBJ1-6; possibly TRBD1 for D (6 bases). V shed 1 base and J shed 7 bases, with 14 bases lying between them. The CDR3 contains 16 residues. Germline-derived CDR1 and CDR2 are MGHRA and YSYEKL. In DNA form, the CDR3 reads TGCGCCAGCAGCCAAGTGGGGGCGTCCCCCAATTCACCCCTCCACTTT. Its translation: CASSQVGASPNSPLHF.

The genes are TRBV7-2 and TRBJ2-2; perhaps TRBD2 as D (6 bases). Trimming removed 2 bases at V and 2 bases at J, with 21 bases between. Per the germline V gene, CDR1 is SGHTA and CDR2 is FQGNSA. The CDR3 length is 19 residues. The CDR3 region is CASSLHPGAGRGNTGELFF. The CDR3 nucleotides are TGTGCCAGCAGCTTACACCCGGGAGCGGGTCGGGGCAACACCGGGGAGCTGTTTTTT.

This rearrangement joins TRBV27 to TRBJ2-3, with D perhaps matching TRBD2 (5 bases). This CDR3 is 14 amino acids long. V lost 8 bases to trimming and J lost 2 bases, with 14 bases between them. CDR1 is MNHEY and CDR2 is SMNVEV in the germline V gene (reference sequence). The CDR3 DNA sequence: TGTGCCAGCGCTCTCGGACTCTCCACAGATACGCAGTATTTT. Encoded protein: CASALGLSTDTQYF.

The V and J genes are TRBV2 and TRBJ2-5; D is possibly TRBD2 (5 bases). CDR3 size: 14 residues. Germline CDR1 SNHLY, CDR2 FYNNEI. Trimming pared 6 bases from V and 1 base from J, leaving 12 bases between. The CDR3 DNA follows: TGTGCCAGCAGGGGGAGACAAGCCCAAGAGACCCAGTACTTC. It is translated as CASRGRQAQETQYF.

The V and J genes are TRBV19 and TRBJ2-7; TRBD2 aligns across 9 bases. The CDR3 contains 15 residues. With V trimmed by 10 bases and J by 2 bases, 12 bases remained unmatched. Germline V gene lookup returns CDR1 LNHDA and CDR2 SQIVND (reference sequence). DNA of the CDR3: TGTGCCACCTCGGCGGGTAGCGGGAGCACCTACGAGCAGTACTTC. The encoded protein is CATSAGSGSTYEQYF.

CDR3 sequence: CASSPRTGILAYGYTF. CDR3 DNA sequence: TGTGCCAGCAGCCCAAGAACAGGGATCCTCGCCTATGGCTACACCTTC. V and J are TRBV11-2 and TRBJ1-2, with D possibly being TRBD1 (6 bases). V was clipped by 5 bases and J by 4 bases, with 20 bases between them. Germline V gene sequence: CDR1 SGHAT, CDR2 FQNNGV. The length of the CDR3 is 16 residues.

The chain carries TRBV7-9 and TRBJ2-5; no definite D call. The CDR3 contains 13 residues. Trimming removed 0 bases at V and 2 bases at J, with 4 bases between. Looked up from germline, CDR1 is SEHNR and CDR2 is FQNEAQ (reference sequence). The CDR3 DNA is TGTGCCAGCAGCTTAGCACAGCAAGAGACCCAGTACTTC. Translation: CASSLAQQETQYF.

The CDR3 nucleotides are TGTGCCAGCAGCTTTTCCACAGGTGGGAACACTGAAGCTTTCTTT. Protein: CASSFSTGGNTEAFF. V is TRBV7-3 and J is TRBJ1-1, with D tentatively TRBD1 (5 bases). Trimming pared 3 bases from V and 1 base from J, leaving 12 bases between. Germline V gene lookup returns CDR1 SGHTA and CDR2 FQGTGA. The CDR3 spans 15 residues.

The V call is TRBV19, the J call TRBJ1-4, with 8 bases identical to TRBD1. The V gene's germline CDR1 is LNHDA and CDR2 SQIVND (reference sequence). V lost 4 bases to trimming and J lost 0 bases; unmatched junction nucleotides: 7. The CDR3 loop spans 17 amino acids. The CDR3 bases are TGTGCCAGTAGTACAGGGGGCCAGTACTCAACTAATGAAAAACTGTTTTTT. This sequence encodes CASSTGGQYSTNEKLFF.

The genes are TRBV6-2 or TRBV6-3 and TRBJ2-2; 8 bases match TRBD2. The V segment lost 6 bases and the J segment 7 bases; nucleotides outside the gene matches: 13. The germline V gene encodes CDR1 MNHEY and CDR2 SVGEGT. This CDR3 region has 16 residues. The CDR3 spells CASSWTTGGPVGELFF. Written as DNA, the CDR3 is TGTGCCAGCAGCTGGACCACGGGGGGGCCGGTCGGGGAGCTGTTTTTT.